This T cell receptor (beta chain) emerged from a study of blood T cell repertoires in COVID-19. Turning to the study itself: COVID-19 samples from acute and convalescent phases originated in the United States, Italy and Spain. Sample material is recorded as cDNA or gDNA derived from T cells, B-cell-depleted T cells, or PBMCs.

This clone was seen a single time. As handled by the study authors: Amplification of reference gene primers was used by the study to estimate nucleated cell counts. The assay was immunoSEQ multiplex PCR, and TCRdb's table has in-frame clones only and misses some. From that table come the V and J calls and clone size; the DNA was used to work out D and trimming. Of around 94,000 clones in the sample, about 90% were seen once. Sequences were obtained from peripheral blood. The receptor comes from a woman aged 45-59 years with COVID-19, enrolled during active disease.

The CDR3: CAWRYGGAVADTQYF. CDR3 nucleotide sequence: TGTGCCTGGAGATACGGGGGGGCCGTTGCAGATACGCAGTATTTT. V and J are TRBV30 and TRBJ2-3; 8 nucleotides agree with TRBD2. CDR1 and CDR2 from the germline V gene are GTSNPN and SVGIG (reference sequence). The CDR3 sequence is 15 residues long. Germline trimming cut 3 bases from V and 4 bases from J; bases unmatched to any gene: 9.